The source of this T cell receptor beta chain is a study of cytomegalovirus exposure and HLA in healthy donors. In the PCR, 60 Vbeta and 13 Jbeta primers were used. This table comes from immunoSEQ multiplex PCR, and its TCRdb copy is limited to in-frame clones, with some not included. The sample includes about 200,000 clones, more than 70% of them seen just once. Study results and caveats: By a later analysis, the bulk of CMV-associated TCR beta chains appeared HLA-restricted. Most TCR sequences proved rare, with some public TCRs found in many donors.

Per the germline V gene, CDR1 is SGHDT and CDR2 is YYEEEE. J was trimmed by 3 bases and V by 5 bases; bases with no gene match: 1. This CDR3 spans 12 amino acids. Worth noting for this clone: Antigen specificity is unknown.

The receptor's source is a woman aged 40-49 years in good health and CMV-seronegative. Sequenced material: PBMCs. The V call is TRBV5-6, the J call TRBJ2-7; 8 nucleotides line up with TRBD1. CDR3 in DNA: TGTGCCAGCAGAGGACAGGGCTACGAGCAGTACTTC. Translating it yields CASRGQGYEQYF.